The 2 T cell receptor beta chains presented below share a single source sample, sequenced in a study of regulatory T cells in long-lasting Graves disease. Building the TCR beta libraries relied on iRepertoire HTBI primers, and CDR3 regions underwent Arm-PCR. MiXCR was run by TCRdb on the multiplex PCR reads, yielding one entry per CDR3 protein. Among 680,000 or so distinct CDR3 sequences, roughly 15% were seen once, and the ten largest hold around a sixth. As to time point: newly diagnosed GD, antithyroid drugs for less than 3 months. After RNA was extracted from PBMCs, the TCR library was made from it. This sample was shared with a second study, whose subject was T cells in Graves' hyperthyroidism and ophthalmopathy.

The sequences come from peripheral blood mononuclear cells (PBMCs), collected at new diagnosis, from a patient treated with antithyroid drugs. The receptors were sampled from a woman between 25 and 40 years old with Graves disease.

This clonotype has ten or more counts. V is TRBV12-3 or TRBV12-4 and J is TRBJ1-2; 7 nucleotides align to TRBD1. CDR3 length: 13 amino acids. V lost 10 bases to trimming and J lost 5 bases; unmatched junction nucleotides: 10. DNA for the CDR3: TGTGCCACGCTGGACAGGCACTCATATGGCTACACCTTC. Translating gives CATLDRHSYGYTF.

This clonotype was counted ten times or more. The CDR3 sequence: CASSAIGSHIEQYF. The CDR3, as DNA: TGTGCCAGCAGCGCGATAGGGAGCCACATCGAGCAGTACTTC. V and J are TRBV7-2 and TRBJ2-7, with D maybe TRBD2 (5 bases). V was clipped by 5 bases and J by 6 bases, with 17 bases between them. The CDR3 contains 14 residues. CDR1 SGHTA and CDR2 FQGNSA come from the germline V gene.